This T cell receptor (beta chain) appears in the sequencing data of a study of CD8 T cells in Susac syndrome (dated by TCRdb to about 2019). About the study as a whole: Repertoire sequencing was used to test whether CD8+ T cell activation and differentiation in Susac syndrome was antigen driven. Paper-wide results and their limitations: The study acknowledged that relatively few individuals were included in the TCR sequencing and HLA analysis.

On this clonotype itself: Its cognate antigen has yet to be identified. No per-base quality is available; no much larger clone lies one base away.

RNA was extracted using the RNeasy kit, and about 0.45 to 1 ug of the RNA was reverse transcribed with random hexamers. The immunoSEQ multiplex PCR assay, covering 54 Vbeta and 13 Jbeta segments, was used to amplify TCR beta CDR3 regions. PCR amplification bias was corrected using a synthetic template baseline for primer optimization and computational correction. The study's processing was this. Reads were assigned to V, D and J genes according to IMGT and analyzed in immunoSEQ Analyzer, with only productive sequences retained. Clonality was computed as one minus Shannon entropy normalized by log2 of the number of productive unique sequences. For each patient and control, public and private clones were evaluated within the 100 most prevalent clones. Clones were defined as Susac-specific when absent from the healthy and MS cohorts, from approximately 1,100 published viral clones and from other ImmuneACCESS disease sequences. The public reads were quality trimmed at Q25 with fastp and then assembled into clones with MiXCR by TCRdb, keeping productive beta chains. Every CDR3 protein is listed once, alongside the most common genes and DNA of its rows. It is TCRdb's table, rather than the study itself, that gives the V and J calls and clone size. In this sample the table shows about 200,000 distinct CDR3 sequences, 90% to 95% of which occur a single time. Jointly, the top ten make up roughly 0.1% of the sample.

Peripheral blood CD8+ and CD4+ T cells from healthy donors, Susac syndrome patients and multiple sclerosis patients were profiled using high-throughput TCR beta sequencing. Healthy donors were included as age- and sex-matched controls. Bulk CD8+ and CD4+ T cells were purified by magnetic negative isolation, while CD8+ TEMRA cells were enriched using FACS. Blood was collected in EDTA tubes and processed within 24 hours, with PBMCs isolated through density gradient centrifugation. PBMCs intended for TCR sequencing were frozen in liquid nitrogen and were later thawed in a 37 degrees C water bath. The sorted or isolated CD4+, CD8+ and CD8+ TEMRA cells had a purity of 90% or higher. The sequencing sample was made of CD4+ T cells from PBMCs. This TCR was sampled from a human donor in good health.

Here the CDR3 is given as CSAAPATGAITDTQYF. The DNA is as follows: TGCAGTGCGGCCCCAGCCACCGGGGCTATAACAGATACGCAGTATTTT. This receptor chain uses TRBV20-1 and TRBJ2-3; the D assignment is uncertain and may be TRBD1 or TRBD2, with 5 bases supporting each. Deletion took 6 bases off V and 3 bases off J, with a span of 22 bases between the germline ends. CDR1 and CDR2 were assigned from the germline V gene (reference sequence) as DFQATT and SNEGSKA. The CDR3 contains 16 residues, cysteine and phenylalanine counted. The DNA shown is the 48-base CDR3, in frame from base 1.